One sample yielded the 10 T cell receptor beta chains listed below, sequenced in a study of cytomegalovirus exposure and HLA in healthy donors. Researchers ran the PCR with 60 Vbeta and 13 Jbeta primers. Clones were read by immunoSEQ multiplex PCR, and TCRdb kept only the in-frame ones, dropping some. The sample shows some 120,000 clones, more than 8% of them seen only once. Sequenced input: PBMCs. These receptors all stem from a man aged 35 to 55 in good health and CMV-seronegative.

This clone was observed a handful of times. The chain uses TRBV7-9 and TRBJ1-1; 7 nucleotides match TRBD1. CDR3 size: 14 residues. Trimming removed 6 bases from V and 0 bases from J; junction bases left unmatched: 4. Looked up from germline, CDR1 is SEHNR and CDR2 is FQNEAQ (reference sequence). CDR3 amino acids: CASSPDRVNTEAFF. The CDR3 DNA follows: TGTGCCAGCAGTCCCGACAGGGTGAACACTGAAGCTTTCTTT.

This clone was seen a handful of times. This chain uses TRBV6-6 with TRBJ1-1; the D is unclear. Per germline, CDR1 MNHNY and CDR2 SVGAGI (reference sequence). V lost 2 bases and J 5 bases, leaving 6 bases between the germline ends. The CDR3 extends over 12 amino acids. DNA for the CDR3: TGTGCCAGCAGTTACGAGGTGACTGAAGCTTTCTTT. Protein product: CASSYEVTEAFF.

This clone has a handful of counts. The rearrangement joins TRBV7-6 to TRBJ1-4; unclear D gene. V lost 1 base and J lost 4, with 10 bases in between. Per the germline V gene, CDR1 is SGHVS and CDR2 is FNYEAQ. The CDR3 spans 15 residues. The CDR3 protein is CASSLGVRLNEKLFF. The CDR3, as DNA: TGTGCCAGCAGCTTAGGTGTCAGACTTAATGAAAAACTGTTTTTT.

The chain recombines TRBV4-2 with TRBJ1-5; D is perhaps TRBD1 (6 bases). Trimming took off 2 bases at V and 0 bases at J, with 8 bases between the two ends. The CDR3 covers 15 residues. Germline V lookup: CDR1 LGHNA, CDR2 YNFKEQ. CDR3 bases: TGTGCCAGCAGCCAAACAGGGTCTAGCAATCAGCCCCAGCATTTT. Translated, it gives CASSQTGSSNQPQHF.

This clone was counted a few times. The chain uses TRBV5-1 and TRBJ1-1; 7 positions agree with TRBD1. Trimming at V came to 0 bases and at J to 5 bases, leaving 4 bases not matched to a gene. The CDR3 extends over 14 amino acids. Germline values: CDR1 SGHRS, CDR2 YFSETQ. The CDR3 sequence: CASSLEARGTEAFF. CDR3 sequence (DNA): TGCGCCAGCAGCTTGGAGGCCAGGGGGACTGAAGCTTTCTTT.

V gene TRBV9 combines with J gene TRBJ1-4; TRBD1 matches 7 bases. This CDR3 is built from 17 residues. The V and J ends lost 4 bases and 0 bases, in that order; junction bases with no gene match: 9. Per germline, CDR1 SGDLS and CDR2 YYNGEE. CDR3 protein: CASSSSGGTATNEKLFF. In DNA form, the CDR3 reads TGTGCCAGCAGCAGTAGCGGGGGGACAGCAACTAATGAAAAACTGTTTTTT.

J is TRBJ1-2 and V is TRBV5-1, with D uncertain. V was pared by 0 bases and J by 4 bases, with 7 bases between. The CDR3 extends over 13 amino acids. Germline V gene data show CDR1 as SGHRS and CDR2 as YFSETQ. CDR3 nucleotide sequence: TGCGCCAGCAGCTTGGCGGGAACCTATGGCTACACCTTC. Residues: CASSLAGTYGYTF.

The chain uses TRBV29-1 and TRBJ2-1; the D is unclear. Trimming stripped 4 bases from V and 5 bases from J, with 18 bases between. Germline V gives CDR1 SQVTM, CDR2 ANQGSEA. The CDR3 consists of 15 residues. The chain's CDR3 is CSVVRFVIRDNEQFF. DNA for the CDR3: TGCAGCGTTGTACGATTTGTGATACGGGACAATGAGCAGTTCTTC.

The chain carries TRBV6-1 and TRBJ1-3, with a possible D match to TRBD1 (5 bases). The germline V gene has CDR1 MNHNS and CDR2 SASEGT. V lost 7 bases, J lost 3 bases, and 13 bases lay in between. This CDR3 has 14 amino acids. Here the CDR3 DNA reads TGTGCCAGCACTTTGGGGGGGATTGGAAACACCATATATTTT. It specifies CASTLGGIGNTIYF.

The gene calls are TRBV27 and TRBJ2-1; maybe TRBD1 (5 bases). The germline V and J ends were trimmed by 5 bases and 8 bases, with 16 bases remaining between them. CDR1 MNHEY and CDR2 SMNVEV come from the germline V gene (reference sequence). CDR3 size: 14 residues. The CDR3 bases are TGTGCCAGCAGTAGACAGTACGTTGGAGATGAGCAGTTCTTC. It translates to CASSRQYVGDEQFF.